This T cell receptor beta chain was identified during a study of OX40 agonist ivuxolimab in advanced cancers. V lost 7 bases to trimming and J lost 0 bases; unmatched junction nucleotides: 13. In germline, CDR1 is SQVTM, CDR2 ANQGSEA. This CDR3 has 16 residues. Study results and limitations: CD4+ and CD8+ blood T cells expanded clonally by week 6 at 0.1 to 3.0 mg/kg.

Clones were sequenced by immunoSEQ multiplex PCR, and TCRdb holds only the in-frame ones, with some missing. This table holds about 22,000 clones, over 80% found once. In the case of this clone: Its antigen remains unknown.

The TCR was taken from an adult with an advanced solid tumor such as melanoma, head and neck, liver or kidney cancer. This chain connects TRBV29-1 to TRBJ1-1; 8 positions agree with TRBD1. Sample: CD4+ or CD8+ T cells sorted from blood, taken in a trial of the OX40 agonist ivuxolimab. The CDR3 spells CSGVVWTGIMNTEAFF. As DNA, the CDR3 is TGCAGCGGGGTGGTTTGGACAGGGATTATGAACACTGAAGCTTTCTTT. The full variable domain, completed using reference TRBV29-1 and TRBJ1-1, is SAVISQKPSRDICQRGTSLTIQCQVDSQVTMMFWYRQQPGQSLTLIATANQGSEATYESGFVIDKFPISRPNLTFSTLTVSNMSPEDSSIYLCSGVVWTGIMNTEAFFGQGTRLTVV.